Described below is a single T cell receptor (beta chain) sequence and its context. Its antigen is not known. The sample originates from a study of OX40 agonist ivuxolimab in advanced cancers. Study-level information: With a range of about 23 to 90, age averaged roughly 60 years, and more than 75% were male. Overall study findings and caveats: Several nonresponders also turned out to have low normalized T-cell clonal expansion. Partial responders treated at 0.1-3.0 mg/kg exhibited clonal expansion among the lowest measured. Among expanded peripheral T cells, antigen specificity went undetermined.

Profiling relied on immunoSEQ multiplex PCR, and the TCRdb table lists in-frame clones only, not all of them. The sample consists of some 64,000 clones, more than 85% of them appearing once. The germline gives CDR1 GTSNPN, CDR2 SVGIG (reference sequence). Between the trimmed V and J ends, which lost 0 bases and 4 bases, there was a span of 6 bases. The CDR3 has 13 residues. This chain joins TRBV30 and TRBJ2-2; TRBD1 is a possible D gene (5 bases). This clonotype originated in an adult with an advanced solid tumor such as melanoma, head and neck, liver or kidney cancer. Sequenced here: CD4+ or CD8+ T cells sorted from blood, sampled in a trial of the OX40 agonist ivuxolimab. CDR3 protein: CAWSVGLTGELFF. CDR3 DNA sequence: TGTGCCTGGAGTGTGGGGCTCACCGGGGAGCTGTTTTTT.